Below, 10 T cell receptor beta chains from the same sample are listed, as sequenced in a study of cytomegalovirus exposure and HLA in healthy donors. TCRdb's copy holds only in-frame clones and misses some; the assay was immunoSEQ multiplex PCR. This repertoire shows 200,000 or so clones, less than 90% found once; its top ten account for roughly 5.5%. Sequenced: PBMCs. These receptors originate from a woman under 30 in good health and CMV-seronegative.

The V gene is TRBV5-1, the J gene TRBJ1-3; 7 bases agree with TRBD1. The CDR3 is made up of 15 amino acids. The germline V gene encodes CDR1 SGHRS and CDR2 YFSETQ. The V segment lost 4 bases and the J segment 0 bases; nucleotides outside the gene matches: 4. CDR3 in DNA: TGCGCCAGCAGCCGCGGGACAGCCTCTGGAAACACCATATATTTT. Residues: CASSRGTASGNTIYF.

CDR3 DNA: TGTGCCAGCAGCGCGGACAGGGCTGGATACGAGCAGTACTTC. Protein: CASSADRAGYEQYF. The V and J genes are TRBV9 and TRBJ2-7, with 8 bases that match TRBD1. CDR3 size: 14 residues. Germline V lookup: CDR1 SGDLS, CDR2 YYNGEE. Losses at the gene ends were 3 bases for V and 4 bases for J; bases not matched to a gene: 6.

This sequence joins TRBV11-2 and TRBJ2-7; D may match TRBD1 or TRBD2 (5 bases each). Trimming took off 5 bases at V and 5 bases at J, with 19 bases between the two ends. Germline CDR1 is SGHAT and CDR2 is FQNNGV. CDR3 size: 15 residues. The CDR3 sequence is CASSPSRTRDHEQYF. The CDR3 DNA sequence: TGTGCCAGCAGCCCGAGTAGGACAAGGGACCACGAGCAGTACTTC.

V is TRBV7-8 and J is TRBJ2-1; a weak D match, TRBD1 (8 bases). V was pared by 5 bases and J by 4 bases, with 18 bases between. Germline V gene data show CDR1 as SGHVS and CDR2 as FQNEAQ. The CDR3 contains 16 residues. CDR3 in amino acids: CASSIGGDRRYNEQFF. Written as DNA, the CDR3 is TGTGCCAGCAGCATTGGGGGGGACAGGCGATACAATGAGCAGTTCTTC.

The CDR3 DNA sequence: TGTGCCAGCAGTCCCCCCCTAGCTCAAGAGACCCAGTACTTC. Translating gives CASSPPLAQETQYF. The J gene is TRBJ2-5, the V gene TRBV7-2, with D possibly being TRBD2 (5 bases). Per the germline V gene, CDR1 is SGHTA and CDR2 is FQGNSA. The CDR3 spans 14 residues. V was cut by 6 bases and J by 2 bases, with 13 bases left in between.

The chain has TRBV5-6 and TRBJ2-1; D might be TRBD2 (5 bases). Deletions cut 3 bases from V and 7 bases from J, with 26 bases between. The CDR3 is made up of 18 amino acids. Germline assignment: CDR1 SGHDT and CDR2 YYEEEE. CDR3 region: CASSSKTGVFRFRNEQFF. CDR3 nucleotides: TGTGCCAGCAGCTCCAAGACCGGGGTATTTAGATTCAGGAATGAGCAGTTCTTC. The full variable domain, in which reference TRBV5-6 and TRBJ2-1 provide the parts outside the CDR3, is DAGVTQSPTHLIKTRGQQVTLRCSPKSGHDTVSWYQQALGQGPQFIFQYYEEEERQRGNFPDRFSGHQFPNYSSELNVNALLLGDSALYLCASSSKTGVFRFRNEQFFGPGTRLTVL.

The CDR3 DNA sequence: TGTGCCAGTAGTACCTCCCGGACAGGGGCCTACGAGCAGTACTTC. The encoded protein is CASSTSRTGAYEQYF. The chain links TRBV19 to TRBJ2-7, with TRBD1 matching 9 bases. From germline, CDR1 is LNHDA and CDR2 SQIVND (reference sequence). This CDR3 is 15 amino acids long. V lost 4 bases, J lost 2 bases, and 6 bases stayed unmatched.

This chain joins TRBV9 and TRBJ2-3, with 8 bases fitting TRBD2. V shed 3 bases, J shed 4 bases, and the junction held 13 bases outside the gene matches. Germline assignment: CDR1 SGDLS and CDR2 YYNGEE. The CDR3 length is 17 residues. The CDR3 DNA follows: TGTGCCAGCAGCGCCACGACTAGCGTTGAATGGGCAGATACGCAGTATTTT. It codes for CASSATTSVEWADTQYF.

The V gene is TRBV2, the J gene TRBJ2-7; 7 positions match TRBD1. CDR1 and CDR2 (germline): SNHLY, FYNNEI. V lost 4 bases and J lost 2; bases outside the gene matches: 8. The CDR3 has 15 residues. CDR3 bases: TGTGCCAGCAGTGCTCCGCTCACAGGGGCCTACGAGCAGTACTTC. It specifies CASSAPLTGAYEQYF. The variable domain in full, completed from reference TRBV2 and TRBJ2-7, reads EPEVTQTPSHQVTQMGQEVILRCVPISNHLYFYWYRQILGQKVEFLVSFYNNEISEKSEIFDDQFSVERPDGSNFTLKIRSTKLEDSAMYFCASSAPLTGAYEQYFGPGTRLTVT.

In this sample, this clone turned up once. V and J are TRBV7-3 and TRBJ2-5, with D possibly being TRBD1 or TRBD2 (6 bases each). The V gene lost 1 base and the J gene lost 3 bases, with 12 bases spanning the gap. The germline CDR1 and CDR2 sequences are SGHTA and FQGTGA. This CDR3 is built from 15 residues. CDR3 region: CASSLRGRGKETQYF. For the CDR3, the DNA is TGTGCCAGCAGCTTAAGGGGGCGGGGTAAAGAGACCCAGTACTTC. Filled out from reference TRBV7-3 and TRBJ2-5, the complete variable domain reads GAGVSQTPSNKVTEKGKYVELRCDPISGHTALYWYRQSLGQGPEFLIYFQGTGAADDSGLPNDRFFAVRPEGSVSTLKIQRTERGDSAVYLCASSLRGRGKETQYFGPGTRLLVL.